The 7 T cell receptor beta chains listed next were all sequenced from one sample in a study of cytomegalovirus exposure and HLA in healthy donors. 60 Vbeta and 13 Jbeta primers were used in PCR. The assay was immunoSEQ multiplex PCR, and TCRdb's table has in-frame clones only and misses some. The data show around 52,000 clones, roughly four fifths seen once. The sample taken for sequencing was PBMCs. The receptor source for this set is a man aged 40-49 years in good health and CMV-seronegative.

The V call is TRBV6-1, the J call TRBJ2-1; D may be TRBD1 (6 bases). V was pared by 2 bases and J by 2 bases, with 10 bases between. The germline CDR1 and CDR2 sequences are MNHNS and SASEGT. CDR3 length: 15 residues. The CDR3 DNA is TGTGCCAGCAGTGAAAGGGACACTACCTACAATGAGCAGTTCTTC. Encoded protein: CASSERDTTYNEQFF.

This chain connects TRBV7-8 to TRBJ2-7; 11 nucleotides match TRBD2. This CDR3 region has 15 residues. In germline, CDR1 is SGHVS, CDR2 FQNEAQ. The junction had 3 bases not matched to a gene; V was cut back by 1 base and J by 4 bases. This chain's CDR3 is CASSLGASGGYEQYF. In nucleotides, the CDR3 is TGTGCCAGCAGCTTAGGCGCTAGCGGGGGGTACGAGCAGTACTTC.

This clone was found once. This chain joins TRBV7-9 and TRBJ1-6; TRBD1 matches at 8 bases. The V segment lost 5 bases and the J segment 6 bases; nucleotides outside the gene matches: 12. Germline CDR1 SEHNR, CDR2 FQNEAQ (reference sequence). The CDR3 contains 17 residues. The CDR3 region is CASSPYRGSEVNSPLHF. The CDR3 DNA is TGTGCCAGCAGCCCGTACAGGGGGTCCGAAGTTAATTCACCCCTCCACTTT.

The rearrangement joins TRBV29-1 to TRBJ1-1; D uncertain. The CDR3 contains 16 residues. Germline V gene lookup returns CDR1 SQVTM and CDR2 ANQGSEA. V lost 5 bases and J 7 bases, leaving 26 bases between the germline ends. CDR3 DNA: TGCAGCGTTTTGCCGCCGGGTGCGGGGAGGTCAATTGAAGCTTTCTTT. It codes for CSVLPPGAGRSIEAFF.

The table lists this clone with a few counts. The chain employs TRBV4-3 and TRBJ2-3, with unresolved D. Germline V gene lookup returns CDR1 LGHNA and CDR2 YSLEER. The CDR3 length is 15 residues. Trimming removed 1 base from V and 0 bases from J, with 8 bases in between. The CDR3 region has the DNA TGCGCCAGCAGCCAAGGATGGGCTAGCACAGATACGCAGTATTTT. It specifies CASSQGWASTDTQYF.

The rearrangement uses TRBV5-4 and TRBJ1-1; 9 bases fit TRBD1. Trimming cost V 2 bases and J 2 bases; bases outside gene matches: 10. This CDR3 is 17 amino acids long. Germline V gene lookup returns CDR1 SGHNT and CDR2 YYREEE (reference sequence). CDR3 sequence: CASSFGTGTLLNTEAFF. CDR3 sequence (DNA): TGTGCCAGCAGCTTCGGGACAGGGACTCTCTTAAACACTGAAGCTTTCTTT.

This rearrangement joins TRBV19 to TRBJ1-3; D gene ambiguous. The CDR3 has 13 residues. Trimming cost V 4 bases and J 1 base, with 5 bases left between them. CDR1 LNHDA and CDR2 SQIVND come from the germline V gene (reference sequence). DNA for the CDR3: TGTGCCAGTAGTACGGGATCTGGAAACACCATATATTTT. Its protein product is CASSTGSGNTIYF.